The present entry profiles one T cell receptor beta chain with its context. The antigen is not known. The data were taken from a study of shared clonotypes between healthy human individuals. With 6 bases clipped from V and 8 bases from J, the junction kept 11 bases outside the gene matches. Germline lookup yields CDR1 MDHEN and CDR2 SYDVKM. The CDR3 has 16 amino acids. Authors' analysis steps: In the immunoSEQ data, sequences were junction-only and lacked quality scores, so filtering differed. Profiled with immunoSEQ multiplex PCR; TCRdb holds only in-frame clones, not every one. That table gives V, J and clone size, and the DNA gave D and trimming. The table shows roughly 1,800,000 clones, with 85% to 95% occurring only once. CD45RO-negative, CCR7-positively selected cells formed the naive CD8 fraction, excluding terminally differentiated effector memory CD45RA+ cells. HIV-negative, healthy adults without recent acute infections or vaccinations were the donors.

Overall study findings and caveats: Sample collection involved blood only; tissue repertoires are likely different. Generally, naive subsets came out with larger estimated richness than memory subsets.

The clonotype was recovered from a man between 18 and 35 years old in good health. This chain joins TRBV28 and TRBJ2-1, with 12 bases lining up with TRBD1. The sample taken for sequencing was naive CD8+ T cells sorted from blood. The CDR3 region is CASSRRDRGLSDEQFF. DNA for the CDR3: TGTGCCAGCAGCCGGAGGGACAGGGGGCTGAGCGATGAGCAGTTCTTC.